This T cell receptor (beta chain) is from a study of patients and donors after allogeneic stem cell transplantation. Each CDR3 protein gets one entry after TCRdb re-called the RT-PCR reads with MiXCR. Of a few hundred thousand distinct CDR3 sequences in the sample, 13% to 15% were seen once. The germline V gene has CDR1 SNHLY and CDR2 FYNNEI. The length of the CDR3 is 15 residues. Trimming removed 3 bases from V and 0 bases from J, with 11 bases in between. The sequence derives from a human donor who was either an allogeneic HSCT recipient or a stem cell or donor lymphocyte infusion donor (not recorded which). It is not recorded whose cells these are; they may come from a transplant donor. This rearrangement joins TRBV2 to TRBJ1-2; D not resolved. Sequencing input: blood, either unsorted or a sorted T cell fraction (not recorded which). The CDR3 DNA is TGTGCCAGCAGTGACCCCGGAGCCCCTAACTATGGCTACACCTTC. Residues: CASSDPGAPNYGYTF.